This is a list of T cell receptor beta chains from one sample in a study of blood T cell repertoires in COVID-19. Repertoires were generated with immunoSEQ multiplex PCR, while TCRdb's copy carries only in-frame clones and drops some. In the table there are 40,000 to 65,000 clones, approximately 80% of which are singletons. The sequenced material came from peripheral blood. These TCRs come from a human donor in a cohort sampled during active COVID-19. CDR3s include the opening cysteine and the closing phenylalanine or tryptophan. D genes are given only for firm matches. Not all rows give a size; the values are once, few, many and, for expanded clones, a class.

DNA	CDR3	size	V	J	D
TGCGCCAGCAGCTTGGACCCTATCCGGGACAGGGAAGATTACGAGCAGTACTTC	CASSLDPIRDREDYEQYF	few	TRBV5-1	TRBJ2-7	TRBD1
TGTGCCAGTAGTATAGCGGGGGATCACTACGAGCAGTACTTC	CASSIAGDHYEQYF	few	TRBV19	TRBJ2-7	-
TGTGCCAGCAGCGAGGGACAGGGTAGCACAGATACGCAGTATTTT	CASSEGQGSTDTQYF	-	TRBV9	TRBJ2-3	TRBD1
TGTGCCATCAGTCTAGTCGCTAATGAAAAACTGTTTTTT	CAISLVANEKLFF	-	TRBV10-3	TRBJ1-4	-
TGTGCCACTCGAGGGGGCCGGACAGCGAAGAACACTGAAGCTTTCTTT	CATRGGRTAKNTEAFF	-	TRBV19	TRBJ1-1	TRBD1
TGTGCCAGCAGATATGATCGAGGCGGGGGGTACTTCGGAGGAGAGACCCAGTACTTC	CASRYDRGGGYFGGETQYF	-	TRBV7-9	TRBJ2-5	TRBD2
TGTGCCAGCAGTGAAAGGGACATCGGTGCCGGGGAGCTGTTTTTT	CASSERDIGAGELFF	-	TRBV6-1	TRBJ2-2	-
TGTGCCAGTAGTATAGGTGGACTAGCGGGGTTCACAGATACGCAGTATTTT	CASSIGGLAGFTDTQYF	once	TRBV19	TRBJ2-3	TRBD2
TGTGCCAGCAGTGAAAGGGGACAGGGCTGGGAGGTTTTT	CASSERGQGWEVF	-	TRBV2	TRBJ1-4	TRBD1
TGTGCCAGCAGTTACGGACAGGCCCACGAGCAGTACTTC	CASSYGQAHEQYF	-	TRBV6-5	TRBJ2-7	TRBD1
TGTGCCAGCAGTGTGCTAGCGGGGGGGCGGGATACGCAGTATTTT	CASSVLAGGRDTQYF	-	TRBV9	TRBJ2-3	TRBD2
TGCAGTGCTAGTTCCTCTAGTACGCCCAGGGGTGAAAAACTGTTTTTT	CSASSSSTPRGEKLFF	-	TRBV20-1	TRBJ1-4	-
TGTGCCAGCACCCCGGGCCGGGGGGGACGGGAGACCCAGTACTTC	CASTPGRGGRETQYF	-	TRBV19	TRBJ2-5	TRBD2
TGCGCCAGCAGCCAAACGACAGGGGGTTACTACACAGATACGCAGTATTTT	CASSQTTGGYYTDTQYF	-	TRBV4-3	TRBJ2-3	TRBD1
TGTGCCAGTGGACCCAGGGGGGAGGGGGAGCTGTTTTTT	CASGPRGEGELFF	-	TRBV19	TRBJ2-2	-
TGTGCCAGCAGCGGGTCGGGGTATTCCTACGAGCAGTACTTC	CASSGSGYSYEQYF	once	TRBV9	TRBJ2-7	-
TGTGCCAGCAGCCAGGGACTAGGTCGCGAGCAGTTCTTC	CASSQGLGREQFF	few	TRBV14	TRBJ2-1	TRBD2
TGTGCCATCAGCGATACAGGGGGCAATAATTCACCCCTCCACTTT	CAISDTGGNNSPLHF	once	TRBV10-3	TRBJ1-6	TRBD1
TGTGCCAGCAATGGCCGGGGGAACACTGAAGCTTTCTTT	CASNGRGNTEAFF	-	TRBV2	TRBJ1-1	-
TGTGCCAGCAGCTTTTTGTCGGGTGGGGCAGAAGAGACCCAGTACTTC	CASSFLSGGAEETQYF	-	TRBV7-8	TRBJ2-5	-
TGTGCCAGCAGCTCAGAGGGAGAAGAGACCCAGTACTTC	CASSSEGEETQYF	-	TRBV7-9	TRBJ2-5	-